These 23 T cell receptor beta chains originate from one sample sequenced in a study of metastatic and nonmetastatic thyroid tumors. Not a single patient had been given any form of treatment at any point before undergoing thyroid surgery. With MiXCR, TCRdb reprocessed the PCR reads. This table holds about 15,000 clones, 20% to 25% found once. Sequenced: tumor tissue. The receptors were gathered from a female donor with papillary thyroid cancer or a benign thyroid nodule (not recorded which). Some clones in this sample may be carry-over from other donors' samples.

The V call is TRBV5-4, the J call TRBJ2-2; D perhaps matches TRBD2 (6 bases). The CDR3 length is 15 residues. The ends were cut back, 4 bases at V and 1 base at J, with 11 bases in the middle. Germline V gene data show CDR1 as SGHNT and CDR2 as YYREEE (reference sequence). CDR3 loop: CASSRDSLNTGELFF. CDR3 nucleotide sequence: TGTGCCAGCAGCAGGGACTCCTTGAACACCGGGGAGCTGTTTTTT.

This clone occurred many times. The chain employs TRBV2 and TRBJ2-5; the match to TRBD2 covers 8 bases. The CDR3 runs 14 residues. In germline, CDR1 is SNHLY, CDR2 FYNNEI. Germline trimming cut 1 base from V and 3 bases from J; bases unmatched to any gene: 1. The CDR3 protein is CASSEGTSKETQYF. CDR3 DNA sequence: TGTGCCAGCAGTGAAGGGACTAGCAAAGAGACCCAGTACTTC.

This clone turned up a few times. At one boundary the junction diverges from the germline segment, which might be a read error. The chain couples TRBV2 to TRBJ1-3, with unresolved D. CDR3 length equals 13 residues. Germline-derived CDR1 and CDR2 are SNHLY and FYNNEI. The CDR3 nucleotides read TGTGCCAGCAGTGTGTTATGTGGAAACGCCATATATTTT. Translating gives CASSVLCGNAIYF.

This clone is medium-sized. The rearrangement joins TRBV6-1 to TRBJ1-2, with D uncertain. The germline V gene has CDR1 MNHNS and CDR2 SASEGT. The V end lost 9 bases, the J end lost 2 bases, and 10 bases lay between the germline ends. CDR3 length equals 12 residues. This CDR3 reads CASGGGNYGYTF. The CDR3 bases are TGTGCCAGTGGAGGAGGCAACTATGGCTACACCTTC.

The chain is built from TRBV7-8 and TRBJ1-6; D not resolved. This CDR3 spans 15 amino acids. Trimming took off 3 bases at V and 7 bases at J, with 13 bases between the two ends. In germline, CDR1 is SGHVS, CDR2 FQNEAQ. CDR3 in amino acids: CASSLQLGANSPLHF. The CDR3 DNA reads as TGTGCCAGCAGCTTGCAACTGGGAGCCAATTCACCCCTCCACTTT.

As concerns this clone: An end of the junction differs from the germline gene, which may be a read error. The sample carries other DNA sequences with the same CDR3. The rearrangement joins TRBV24-1 to TRBJ2-7; TRBD1 matches 9 bases. Germline V gives CDR1 KGHDR, CDR2 SFDVKD. This CDR3 contains 17 residues. Here the CDR3 DNA reads TGTGCCACCAGTGACTCACGGAGGGGACAGGGTATCTACGAGCAGTACTTT. Translation gives CATSDSRRGQGIYEQYF.

This clone was seen many times. Other DNA sequences in the same sample also yield this CDR3. The chain links TRBV11-2 to TRBJ2-5; 15 nucleotides match TRBD2. With 1 base clipped from V and 2 bases from J, the junction kept 5 bases outside the gene matches. The length of the CDR3 is 18 residues. From germline, CDR1 is SGHAT and CDR2 FQNNGV. The CDR3 DNA sequence: TGTGCCAGCAGCTTAGTGGGACTAGCGGGAGGACCACAAGAGACCCAGTACTTC. It codes for CASSLVGLAGGPQETQYF.

This clone was detected many times. This chain joins TRBV27 and TRBJ2-1, with 7 bases lining up with TRBD2. The CDR3 contains 15 residues. After removal of 6 bases from V and 4 bases from J, the junction contained 9 bases not matched to a gene. Germline V gene lookup returns CDR1 MNHEY and CDR2 SMNVEV (reference sequence). The CDR3 DNA follows: TGTGCCAGCAGCCCCTTGGGACTATCTTACAATGAGCAGTTCTTC. Encoded protein: CASSPLGLSYNEQFF.

This clone was detected a few times. This chain connects TRBV12-3 or TRBV12-4 to TRBJ1-1; D is ambiguous. V lost 2 bases and J 1 base, leaving 5 bases between the germline ends. CDR3 size: 13 residues. CDR3: CASSLRRNTEAFF. For the CDR3, the DNA is TGTGCCAGCAGTTTAAGGCGGAACACTGAAGCTTTCTTT.

This clone was detected ten times or more. The chain uses TRBV9 and TRBJ2-2, with D tentatively TRBD1 (6 bases). This CDR3 contains 15 residues. Trimming took 1 base from V and 4 from J, leaving 11 bases between them. Germline lookup yields CDR1 SGDLS and CDR2 YYNGEE. CDR3 DNA sequence: TGTGCCAGCAGCGTAAGCCAGGGGATCACCGGGGAGCTGTTTTTT. This translates into CASSVSQGITGELFF.

Details on this clone: Other DNA sequences in the same sample also yield this CDR3. The chain carries TRBV2 and TRBJ1-6; 7 positions match TRBD1. The CDR3 length is 15 residues. V shed 5 bases and J 7 bases; nucleotides not matched to a gene: 8. The germline CDR1 and CDR2 sequences are SNHLY and FYNNEI. The CDR3 DNA follows: TGTGCCAGCAGTTCCCGGACAGGAGAAAATTCACCCCTCCACTTT. As protein: CASSSRTGENSPLHF.

As for this clone: Because the CDR3 is missing its conserved closing phenylalanine or tryptophan, this is likely a read error. No DNA is shown, since the ends of the CDR3 on it are uncertain; the CDR3 is the one TCRdb lists. This chain links TRBV11-2 with TRBJ2-1; the table calls TRBD2, which could not be checked here. The CDR3 numbers 9 amino acids, ends counted. Germline CDR1 SGHAT, CDR2 FQNNGV. CDR3 protein: CASSSLAGE.

The CDR3 region has the DNA TGCAGTGCTCAAACCCGTAATCAGCCCCAGCATTTT. Its translation: CSAQTRNQPQHF. J is TRBJ1-5 and V is TRBV20-1; D gene ambiguous. Trimming took 5 bases from V and 4 from J, leaving 9 bases between them. The CDR3 is made up of 12 amino acids. Germline V lookup: CDR1 DFQATT, CDR2 SNEGSKA (reference sequence).

The table lists this clone with many counts. J is TRBJ2-3 and V is TRBV7-3; D is ambiguous. Germline V CDR1 and CDR2: SGHTA, FQGTGA. Trimming pared 4 bases from V and 6 bases from J, leaving 20 bases between. The CDR3 totals 16 residues. The CDR3 coding sequence is TGTGCCAGCAGCTCCCAGCCAGGAAGGCTCTCCGATACGCAGTATTTT. It codes for CASSSQPGRLSDTQYF.

The chain couples TRBV20-1 to TRBJ2-5, with 7 bases identical to TRBD2. Germline V CDR1 and CDR2: DFQATT, SNEGSKA (reference sequence). The CDR3 is 14 amino acids. V gave up 0 bases and J gave up 6 bases; unmatched junction bases: 7. The CDR3 bases are TGCAGTGCTAGAGAGGGCGGGAGTCAACAGACCCAGTACTTC. Its translation is CSAREGGSQQTQYF.

In its sample, this clone was seen a few times. J is TRBJ2-1 and V is TRBV7-9; 12 bases match TRBD2. Germline V gene lookup returns CDR1 SEHNR and CDR2 FQNEAQ (reference sequence). Trimming removed 4 bases from V and 0 bases from J; junction bases left unmatched: 10. The CDR3 has 19 amino acids. In DNA, the CDR3 is TGTGCCAGCAGCTATGGACTAGCGGGAACGTATAGCTCCTACAATGAGCAGTTCTTC. Translated: CASSYGLAGTYSSYNEQFF.

About this clone: Other DNA sequences from this sample encode an identical CDR3 as well. The chain uses TRBV5-1 and TRBJ2-1, with D possibly being TRBD1 (6 bases). The germline V gene encodes CDR1 SGHRS and CDR2 YFSETQ. This CDR3 is 16 amino acids long. Trimming removed 4 bases from V and 4 bases from J, with 18 bases in between. CDR3 sequence (DNA): TGCGCCAGCAGCCTGGGGGCGGACCGGGCTTACAATGAGCAGTTCTTC. Encoded protein: CASSLGADRAYNEQFF.

The V call is TRBV20-1, the J call TRBJ1-2; 9 bases agree with TRBD1. This CDR3 is built from 14 residues. J lost 7 bases, V lost 1 base, and 7 bases had no gene match. The germline V gene has CDR1 DFQATT and CDR2 SNEGSKA (reference sequence). The CDR3 spells CSARGTGVRGGYTF. CDR3 in DNA: TGCAGTGCTAGAGGGACAGGGGTGAGGGGTGGCTACACCTTC.

This clone is judged medium-sized. The gene calls are TRBV10-2 and TRBJ2-7; D gene uncertain. Germline values: CDR1 WSHSY, CDR2 SAAADI. The CDR3 has 13 amino acids. V was shortened by 6 bases and J by 2 bases, with 11 bases between the two germline ends. In nucleotides, the CDR3 is TGCGCCAGCAGCCTATCCGGACCCTACGAGCAGTACTTC. Its protein product is CASSLSGPYEQYF.

J is TRBJ2-7 and V is TRBV11-2; 11 nucleotides agree with TRBD2. The germline V gene has CDR1 SGHAT and CDR2 FQNNGV. The CDR3 is 14 amino acids. The V and J ends lost 5 bases and 3 bases, in that order; junction bases with no gene match: 3. CDR3 DNA sequence: TGTGCCAGCAGCCCCGGGACTAGCGGCTACGAGCAGTACTTC. Protein sequence: CASSPGTSGYEQYF. Looking up the rest from reference TRBV11-2 and TRBJ2-7 gives the full variable domain: EAGVAQSPRYKIIEKRQSVAFWCNPISGHATLYWYQQILGQGPKLLIQFQNNGVVDDSQLPKDRFSAERLKGVDSTLKIQPAKLEDSAVYLCASSPGTSGYEQYFGPGTRLTVT.

In its sample, this clone was seen many times. The CDR3 loop is CSAREGTGGDRSNQPQHF. Here the CDR3 DNA reads TGCAGTGCTAGAGAGGGGACAGGGGGCGATCGGAGCAATCAGCCCCAGCATTTT. The chain recombines TRBV20-1 with TRBJ1-5, with 12 bases fitting TRBD1. The V and J ends lost 0 bases and 1 base, in that order; junction bases with no gene match: 7. The germline gives CDR1 DFQATT, CDR2 SNEGSKA (reference sequence). This CDR3 is 18 amino acids long.

This clone has just a few counts. One junction end does not reproduce the germline sequence, and a read error may be involved. The chain carries TRBV27 and TRBJ2-1; TRBD1 is a possible D gene (6 bases). Germline loops: CDR1 MNHEY, CDR2 SMNVEV (reference sequence). This CDR3 has 11 residues. The CDR3 reads CDSRSQGILFF. The CDR3 DNA reads as TGTGACAGCCGATCACAGGGAATTCTGTTCTTC.

The rearrangement joins TRBV20-1 to TRBJ2-5; 7 bases agree with TRBD1. This CDR3 is built from 14 residues. Germline V gene lookup returns CDR1 DFQATT and CDR2 SNEGSKA (reference sequence). The junction had 8 bases not matched to a gene; V was cut back by 3 bases and J by 4 bases. CDR3: CSASSYDRAETQYF. In nucleotides, the CDR3 is TGCAGTGCTAGTTCCTATGACAGGGCAGAGACCCAGTACTTC.